Listed below are T cell receptor beta chains from one sample, sequenced in a study of cytomegalovirus exposure and HLA in healthy donors. TCRdb's table, derived via immunoSEQ multiplex PCR, lists solely in-frame clones and lacks some. The table lists fewer than 200,000 clones, approximately 81% of them singletons. Sequencing input: PBMCs. Receptors originate from a young man in good health and CMV-seropositive. CDR3s include the opening cysteine and the closing phenylalanine or tryptophan. Each record gives: clone size, D gene, V gene, J gene, CDR3 DNA, CDR3 protein. The D gene is left open where the match is weak. Some rows mark clone size as missing; the rest say once, few, many or name a class of expanded clone.

clone_size: NA
d_call: NA
v_call: TRBV9
j_call: TRBJ2-2
cdr3_nt: TGTGCCAGCAGCGTAGCTACGGGGGCCGGGGAGCTGTTTTTT
cdr3_aa: CASSVATGAGELFF

clone_size: NA
d_call: TRBD2
v_call: TRBV7-9
j_call: TRBJ2-7
cdr3_nt: TGTGCCAGCAGCCCGCCCCGGCGCGGGAGATCCTACGAGCAGTACTTC
cdr3_aa: CASSPPRRGRSYEQYF

clone_size: NA
d_call: NA
v_call: TRBV4-1
j_call: TRBJ1-5
cdr3_nt: TGCGCCAGCACCCCGGGGAGGGGCAATCAGCCCCAGCATTTT
cdr3_aa: CASTPGRGNQPQHF

clone_size: NA
d_call: TRBD2
v_call: TRBV11-3
j_call: TRBJ2-1
cdr3_nt: TGTGCCAGCAGCCCAAGGACTAGCGGGAGCCGGGATGAGCAGTTCTTC
cdr3_aa: CASSPRTSGSRDEQFF

clone_size: NA
d_call: TRBD1
v_call: TRBV29-1
j_call: TRBJ2-1
cdr3_nt: TGCAGCGTTGAAGGGCAGGGGGCGACCCGAAGGCGGGTTACCTACAATGAGCAGTTCTTC
cdr3_aa: CSVEGQGATRRRVTYNEQFF

clone_size: once
d_call: NA
v_call: TRBV2
j_call: TRBJ1-1
cdr3_nt: TGTGCCAGCTCTCAGGGTCTCCCCAAAGCTTTCTTT
cdr3_aa: CASSQGLPKAFF

clone_size: NA
d_call: TRBD1
v_call: TRBV2
j_call: TRBJ1-1
cdr3_nt: TGTGCCAGCAGATGGGACAGGTTACTGAACACTGAAGCTTTCTTT
cdr3_aa: CASRWDRLLNTEAFF

clone_size: NA
d_call: NA
v_call: TRBV5-8
j_call: TRBJ1-5
cdr3_nt: TGTGCCAGCAGCGGCTCCGGGAATCAGCCCCAGCATTTT
cdr3_aa: CASSGSGNQPQHF

clone_size: NA
d_call: NA
v_call: TRBV7-2
j_call: TRBJ2-7
cdr3_nt: TGTGCCAGCAGCCGGTCTCGGACGGGAAACTACGAGCAGTACTTC
cdr3_aa: CASSRSRTGNYEQYF

clone_size: NA
d_call: TRBD1
v_call: TRBV7-9
j_call: TRBJ2-5
cdr3_nt: TGTGCCAGCAGCCTCGACAGGGGGTACCAAGAGACCCAGTACTTC
cdr3_aa: CASSLDRGYQETQYF

clone_size: NA
d_call: TRBD1
v_call: TRBV7-9
j_call: TRBJ2-2
cdr3_nt: TGTGCCAGCAGCTTAAGGAGACAGGGTTTCGCCGGGGAGCTGTTTTTT
cdr3_aa: CASSLRRQGFAGELFF

clone_size: NA
d_call: NA
v_call: TRBV28
j_call: TRBJ2-1
cdr3_nt: TGTGCCAGCAGTCCTGGACAGGGCGGGGGGGATGAGCAGTTCTTC
cdr3_aa: CASSPGQGGGDEQFF

clone_size: NA
d_call: NA
v_call: TRBV4-2
j_call: TRBJ1-1
cdr3_nt: TGTGCCAGCAGCCACGCGGATTTAGCTTTCTTT
cdr3_aa: CASSHADLAFF

clone_size: NA
d_call: NA
v_call: TRBV7-3
j_call: TRBJ2-7
cdr3_nt: TGTGCCAGCGCGGCCAACCAAGACAGGGAGGATGACTTC
cdr3_aa: CASAANQDREDDF

clone_size: NA
d_call: NA
v_call: TRBV28
j_call: TRBJ1-4
cdr3_nt: TGTGCCAGCAGTGGACGGGGAAATGAAAAACTGTTTTTT
cdr3_aa: CASSGRGNEKLFF

clone_size: NA
d_call: TRBD1
v_call: TRBV19
j_call: TRBJ2-7
cdr3_nt: TGTGCCAGTAGTAAAGGGACAGGGTTGGGGATTTACGAGCAGTACTTC
cdr3_aa: CASSKGTGLGIYEQYF

clone_size: NA
d_call: NA
v_call: TRBV27
j_call: TRBJ2-1
cdr3_nt: TGTGCCAGCGGCCGGGTCCTATCCTACAATGAGCAGTTCTTC
cdr3_aa: CASGRVLSYNEQFF

clone_size: NA
d_call: NA
v_call: TRBV5-1
j_call: TRBJ2-1
cdr3_nt: TGCGCCAGCAGCCCTGGAGGGACAGCCTCCTACAATGAGCAGTTCTTC
cdr3_aa: CASSPGGTASYNEQFF

clone_size: NA
d_call: NA
v_call: TRBV9
j_call: TRBJ2-5
cdr3_nt: TGTGCCAGCAGCGTATCCGGTACCCAAGAGACCCAGTACTTC
cdr3_aa: CASSVSGTQETQYF

clone_size: NA
d_call: TRBD2
v_call: TRBV5-1
j_call: TRBJ2-7
cdr3_nt: TGCGCCAGCAGCGCAAGTATTTGGACTAGCGAGCAGCAGTACTTC
cdr3_aa: CASSASIWTSEQQYF

clone_size: NA
d_call: NA
v_call: TRBV27
j_call: TRBJ2-1
cdr3_nt: TGTGCCAGCAGTTTATCGTTAGGGGGGGAGCACAATGAGCAGTTCTTC
cdr3_aa: CASSLSLGGEHNEQFF

clone_size: NA
d_call: NA
v_call: TRBV4-1
j_call: TRBJ2-5
cdr3_nt: TGCGCCAGCAGCCAAGATGTCTGGACTGGCTCCGCGGAGACCCAGTACTTC
cdr3_aa: CASSQDVWTGSAETQYF

clone_size: once
d_call: NA
v_call: TRBV21-1
j_call: TRBJ2-5
cdr3_nt: TGTGCCAGCAGCAAAGCGGGCAGCCAAGAGACCCAGTACTTC
cdr3_aa: CASSKAGSQETQYF

clone_size: NA
d_call: NA
v_call: TRBV11-3
j_call: TRBJ2-7
cdr3_nt: TGTGCCAGCAGCGTTAACGGAGACAGGCCGGTTTACGAGCAGTACTTC
cdr3_aa: CASSVNGDRPVYEQYF

clone_size: NA
d_call: NA
v_call: TRBV21-1
j_call: TRBJ1-2
cdr3_nt: TGTGCCAGCAGCAAAGGTTGGGATAGGGGGGGTGGAGGTGGCTACACCTTC
cdr3_aa: CASSKGWDRGGGGGYTF

clone_size: NA
d_call: NA
v_call: TRBV19
j_call: TRBJ2-7
cdr3_nt: TGTGCCAAACAACGCCCGAGGGCAGGTGCCTCCGAGCAGTACTTC
cdr3_aa: CAKQRPRAGASEQYF

clone_size: NA
d_call: TRBD1
v_call: TRBV28
j_call: TRBJ1-5
cdr3_nt: TGTGCCAGCAGTTTACTCTGGACAGGGGGCGATCAGCCCCAGCATTTT
cdr3_aa: CASSLLWTGGDQPQHF

clone_size: once
d_call: TRBD2
v_call: TRBV6-1
j_call: TRBJ2-7
cdr3_nt: TGTGCCAGCAGTGAACGGCTAGCGGGAGAGTACGAGCAGTACTTC
cdr3_aa: CASSERLAGEYEQYF

clone_size: NA
d_call: TRBD1
v_call: TRBV28
j_call: TRBJ1-1
cdr3_nt: TGTGCCACCAGAATCGGGACAGGGGGATTACAAGCTTTCTTT
cdr3_aa: CATRIGTGGLQAFF

clone_size: NA
d_call: NA
v_call: TRBV30
j_call: TRBJ2-7
cdr3_nt: TGTGCCTGGAGTTCGACAGGCTACGAGCAGTACTTC
cdr3_aa: CAWSSTGYEQYF

clone_size: NA
d_call: NA
v_call: TRBV7-3
j_call: TRBJ2-3
cdr3_nt: TGTGCCAGCAGCTTAAACCAGGGGACAGATACGCAGTATTTT
cdr3_aa: CASSLNQGTDTQYF

clone_size: NA
d_call: NA
v_call: TRBV30
j_call: TRBJ2-7
cdr3_nt: TGTGCCTGGAGTGTACTCTCCCAGGACGAGCAGTACTTC
cdr3_aa: CAWSVLSQDEQYF

clone_size: NA
d_call: NA
v_call: TRBV19
j_call: TRBJ1-1
cdr3_nt: TGTGCCAGTAGTATGACAGACCTGAACACTGAAGCTTTCTTT
cdr3_aa: CASSMTDLNTEAFF

clone_size: few
d_call: NA
v_call: TRBV10-2
j_call: TRBJ2-7
cdr3_nt: TGCGCCAGCAGTGAAGGGGAAGAGCAGTACTTC
cdr3_aa: CASSEGEEQYF

clone_size: NA
d_call: NA
v_call: TRBV6-1
j_call: TRBJ2-7
cdr3_nt: TGTGCCAGCAGTGAATGGGTCAGGGCCTCCTACGAGCAGTACTTC
cdr3_aa: CASSEWVRASYEQYF

clone_size: NA
d_call: TRBD2
v_call: TRBV30
j_call: TRBJ2-7
cdr3_nt: TGTGCCTGGAACCCCGGACTAGCGGGATTGTTCGAGCAGTACTTC
cdr3_aa: CAWNPGLAGLFEQYF

clone_size: once
d_call: NA
v_call: TRBV7-9
j_call: TRBJ2-7
cdr3_nt: TGTGCCAGCACCCTCCGGGGTCCATCCTCCTACGAGCAGTACTTC
cdr3_aa: CASTLRGPSSYEQYF

clone_size: NA
d_call: TRBD1
v_call: TRBV7-8
j_call: TRBJ1-1
cdr3_nt: TGTGCCAGCAGCTCAACCGGGACAGGGGTGGATCGGGACACTGAAGCTTTCTTT
cdr3_aa: CASSSTGTGVDRDTEAFF

clone_size: NA
d_call: TRBD1
v_call: TRBV11-2
j_call: TRBJ2-7
cdr3_nt: TGTGCCAGCAGCCCCCGGGACAGGGTGCGGTACTTC
cdr3_aa: CASSPRDRVRYF

clone_size: NA
d_call: NA
v_call: TRBV6-1
j_call: TRBJ2-7
cdr3_nt: TGTGCCAGCAGTGAAAGTATATCGGGGGACGAGCAGTACTTC
cdr3_aa: CASSESISGDEQYF

clone_size: NA
d_call: TRBD2
v_call: TRBV28
j_call: TRBJ2-4
cdr3_nt: TGTGCCAGCAGTGAAGCGGGAGGGATAAACATTCAGTACTTC
cdr3_aa: CASSEAGGINIQYF

clone_size: NA
d_call: NA
v_call: TRBV6-1
j_call: TRBJ1-5
cdr3_nt: TGTGCCAGCGGGGCAGTGTATAGCAATCAGCCCCAGCATTTT
cdr3_aa: CASGAVYSNQPQHF

clone_size: NA
d_call: NA
v_call: TRBV11-2
j_call: TRBJ1-4
cdr3_nt: TGTGCCAGCAGCTCCAGACAGGATGAAAAACTGTTTTTT
cdr3_aa: CASSSRQDEKLFF

clone_size: NA
d_call: NA
v_call: TRBV27
j_call: TRBJ2-3
cdr3_nt: TGTGCCACCCAGGGGATTACAGATACGCAGTATTTT
cdr3_aa: CATQGITDTQYF

clone_size: NA
d_call: NA
v_call: TRBV29-1
j_call: TRBJ1-1
cdr3_nt: TGCAGCGTTGTAACGCCGGGGAACACTGAAGCTTTCTTT
cdr3_aa: CSVVTPGNTEAFF

clone_size: NA
d_call: TRBD1
v_call: TRBV6-5
j_call: TRBJ2-7
cdr3_nt: TGTGCCAGCAGCCCCGGACAGGCCAGCTCCTACGAGCAGTACTTC
cdr3_aa: CASSPGQASSYEQYF

clone_size: NA
d_call: NA
v_call: TRBV20-1
j_call: TRBJ2-7
cdr3_nt: TGCAGTGCTAGAGATCGGGGGGAGCAGTACTTC
cdr3_aa: CSARDRGEQYF

clone_size: once
d_call: TRBD1
v_call: TRBV28
j_call: TRBJ2-7
cdr3_nt: TGTGCCAGCATCAACCTGGGACAGCTCTCCTACGAGCAGTACTTC
cdr3_aa: CASINLGQLSYEQYF

clone_size: NA
d_call: NA
v_call: TRBV28
j_call: TRBJ2-3
cdr3_nt: TGTGCCAGCAGCCTAGGGGGAGGGACAGATACGCAGTATTTT
cdr3_aa: CASSLGGGTDTQYF

clone_size: NA
d_call: TRBD2
v_call: TRBV2
j_call: TRBJ2-3
cdr3_nt: TGTGCCAGCAGTGGGCTAGCGGGAGGGGTAGAAGATACGCAGTATTTT
cdr3_aa: CASSGLAGGVEDTQYF

clone_size: few
d_call: NA
v_call: TRBV28
j_call: TRBJ2-1
cdr3_nt: TGTGCCAGCACCAACCAGTTAGAGCAGTTCTTC
cdr3_aa: CASTNQLEQFF

clone_size: NA
d_call: TRBD2
v_call: TRBV7-8
j_call: TRBJ2-2
cdr3_nt: TGTGCCAGCAGAACCGAACGACTAGCGGGAGGCACCGGGGAGCTGTTTTTT
cdr3_aa: CASRTERLAGGTGELFF

clone_size: NA
d_call: NA
v_call: TRBV28
j_call: TRBJ1-1
cdr3_nt: TGTGCCAGCAGTTTAACATCCCCTTTGAACACTGAAGCTTTCTTT
cdr3_aa: CASSLTSPLNTEAFF

clone_size: NA
d_call: NA
v_call: TRBV27
j_call: TRBJ1-1
cdr3_nt: TGTGCCAGCAGTTTAGGAGGGAACACTGAAGCTTTCTTT
cdr3_aa: CASSLGGNTEAFF

clone_size: NA
d_call: NA
v_call: TRBV19
j_call: TRBJ1-5
cdr3_nt: TGTGCCAGTTGGTTAGGGGCAGGGGAACAGCCCCAGCATTTT
cdr3_aa: CASWLGAGEQPQHF

clone_size: few
d_call: TRBD1
v_call: TRBV18
j_call: TRBJ2-7
cdr3_nt: TGTGCCAGCCCGGACCTGGACAGGAGGTACGAGCAGTACTTC
cdr3_aa: CASPDLDRRYEQYF

clone_size: NA
d_call: NA
v_call: TRBV6-1
j_call: TRBJ2-5
cdr3_nt: TGTGCCAGCATGGGCTGGAGGGAGACCCAGTACTTC
cdr3_aa: CASMGWRETQYF